The TCR beta chain described here comes from a study of blood T cell repertoires in COVID-19. This CDR3 has 13 residues. Per germline, CDR1 KGHSH and CDR2 LQKENI. V was trimmed by 3 bases and J by 8 bases, leaving 11 bases between them. Only in-frame clones appear in the TCRdb table, and some are missing; sequencing was by immunoSEQ multiplex PCR. The profile shows about 340,000 clones, around 90% of them singletons. The clonotype comes from a woman in her 30s who had recovered from COVID-19. The source material was PBMCs or T cells enriched from blood (not recorded which). The V call is TRBV18, the J call TRBJ2-4; D possibly corresponds to TRBD2 (6 bases). Here the CDR3 DNA reads TGTGCCAGCTCACCGGGGGGTCAGGACATTCAGTACTTC. Translated, it gives CASSPGGQDIQYF.